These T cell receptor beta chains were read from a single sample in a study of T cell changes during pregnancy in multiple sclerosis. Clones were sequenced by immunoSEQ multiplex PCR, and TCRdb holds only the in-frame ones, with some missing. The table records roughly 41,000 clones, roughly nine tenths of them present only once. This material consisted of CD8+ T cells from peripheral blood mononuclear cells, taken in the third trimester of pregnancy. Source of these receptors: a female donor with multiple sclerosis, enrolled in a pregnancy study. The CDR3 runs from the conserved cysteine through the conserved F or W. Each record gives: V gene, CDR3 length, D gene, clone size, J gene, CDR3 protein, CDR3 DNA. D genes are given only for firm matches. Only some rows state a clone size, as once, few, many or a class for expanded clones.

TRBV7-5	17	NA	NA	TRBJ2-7	CARSLSSTGGRTYEQYF	TGTGCCAGAAGCTTAAGCTCGACGGGGGGGAGGACCTACGAGCAGTACTTC
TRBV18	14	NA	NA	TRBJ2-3	CASSPTGSADTQYF	TGTGCCAGCTCACCAACAGGGTCGGCAGATACGCAGTATTTT
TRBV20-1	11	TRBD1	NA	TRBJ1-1	CSAEQGPEAFF	TGCAGTGCTGAACAGGGGCCTGAAGCTTTCTTT
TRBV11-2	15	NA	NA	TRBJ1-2	CASSLVEVGALGYTF	TGTGCCAGCAGCTTAGTTGAGGTGGGGGCGCTTGGCTACACCTTC
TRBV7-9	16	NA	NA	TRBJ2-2	CASSLGPAGATGELFF	TGTGCCAGCAGTTTAGGCCCCGCGGGGGCCACCGGGGAGCTGTTTTTT
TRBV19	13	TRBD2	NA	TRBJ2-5	CASSRAGRETQYF	TGTGCCAGTAGTAGAGCGGGGCGTGAGACCCAGTACTTC
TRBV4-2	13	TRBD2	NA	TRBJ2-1	CASRALAFDEQFF	TGTGCCAGCAGGGCACTAGCGTTCGATGAGCAGTTCTTC
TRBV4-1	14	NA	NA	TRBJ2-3	CASSQDGRTDTQYF	TGCGCCAGCAGCCAAGATGGCCGCACAGATACGCAGTATTTT
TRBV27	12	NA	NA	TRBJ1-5	CASSSPGQPQHF	TGTGCCAGCAGTTCCCCCGGTCAGCCCCAGCATTTT
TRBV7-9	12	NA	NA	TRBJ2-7	CASSLGGGEQYF	TGTGCCAGCAGCTTAGGCGGTGGCGAGCAGTACTTC
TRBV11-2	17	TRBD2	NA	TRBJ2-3	CASSLDPAGGGTDTQYF	TGTGCCAGCAGCTTAGATCCGGCGGGGGGGGGCACAGATACGCAGTATTTT
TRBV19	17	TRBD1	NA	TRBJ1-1	CASSAGQGEGMDTEAFF	TGTGCCAGTAGCGCGGGACAGGGAGAGGGAATGGACACTGAAGCTTTCTTT
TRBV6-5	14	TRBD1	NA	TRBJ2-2	CASNRDSNTGELFF	TGTGCCAGCAATAGGGACAGTAACACCGGGGAGCTGTTTTTT
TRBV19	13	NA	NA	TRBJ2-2	CASREWDTGELFF	TGTGCCAGCCGGGAGTGGGACACCGGGGAGCTGTTTTTT
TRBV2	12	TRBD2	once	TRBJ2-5	CASSGSGGTQYF	TGTGCCAGCAGCGGGTCGGGGGGGACCCAGTACTTC
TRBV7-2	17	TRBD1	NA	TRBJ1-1	CASSLDRGSFLYTEAFF	TGTGCCAGCAGCTTAGACAGGGGGTCATTTCTATACACTGAAGCTTTCTTT
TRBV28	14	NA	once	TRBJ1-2	CASRGGQGRHGYTF	TGTGCCAGCAGGGGGGGGCAGGGACGACATGGCTACACCTTC
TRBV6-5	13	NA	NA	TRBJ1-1	CASSFEVGTEAFF	TGTGCCAGCAGCTTTGAGGTGGGCACTGAAGCTTTCTTT
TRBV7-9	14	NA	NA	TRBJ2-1	CASSLGSAGDEQFF	TGTGCCAGCAGCTTGGGGAGCGCCGGGGATGAGCAGTTCTTC
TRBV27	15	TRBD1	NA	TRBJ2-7	CASSLGTGGTYEQYF	TGTGCCAGCAGTCTGGGGACAGGCGGTACCTACGAGCAGTACTTC
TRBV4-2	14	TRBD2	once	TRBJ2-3	CASSQGGNTDTQYF	TGTGCCAGCAGCCAGGGAGGGAACACAGATACGCAGTATTTT
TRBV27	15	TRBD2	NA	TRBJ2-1	CASRFSGSSYNEQFF	TGTGCCAGCAGATTTAGCGGGAGCTCCTACAATGAGCAGTTCTTC
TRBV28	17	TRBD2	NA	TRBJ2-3	CASSPTTTSGITDTQYF	TGTGCCAGCAGTCCGACAACGACTAGCGGGATCACAGATACGCAGTATTTT
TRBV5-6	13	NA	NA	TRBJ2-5	CASSSYFQETQYF	TGTGCCAGCAGCTCCTACTTTCAAGAGACCCAGTACTTC
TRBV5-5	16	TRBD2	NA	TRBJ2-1	CASSLLLAGEGGEQFF	TGTGCCAGCAGCTTGCTCCTAGCGGGAGAAGGCGGTGAGCAGTTCTTC
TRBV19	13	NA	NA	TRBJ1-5	CASRATLNQPQHF	TGTGCCAGTAGGGCCACCTTAAATCAGCCCCAGCATTTT
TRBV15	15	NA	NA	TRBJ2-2	CATSRDRSYTGELFF	TGTGCCACCAGCAGAGATCGGTCGTACACCGGGGAGCTGTTTTTT
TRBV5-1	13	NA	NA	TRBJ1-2	CASSSTENYGYTF	TGCGCCAGCAGCTCAACAGAAAACTATGGCTACACCTTC
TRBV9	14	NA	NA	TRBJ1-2	CASSVGEGPYGYTF	TGTGCCAGCAGCGTAGGGGAGGGCCCCTATGGCTACACCTTC
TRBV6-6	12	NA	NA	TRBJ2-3	CALGPSTDTQYF	TGTGCCCTCGGTCCGAGCACAGATACGCAGTATTTT
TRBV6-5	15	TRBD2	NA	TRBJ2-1	CASSYFSGLDNEQFF	TGTGCCAGCAGTTATTTTAGCGGGCTTGACAATGAGCAGTTCTTC
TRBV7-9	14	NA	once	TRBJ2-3	CASSFSGVPDTQYF	TGTGCCAGCAGCTTTTCGGGGGTCCCAGATACGCAGTATTTT
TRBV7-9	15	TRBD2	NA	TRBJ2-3	CASSKLAEQGYTQYF	TGTGCCAGCAGCAAACTAGCGGAACAAGGTTATACGCAGTATTTT
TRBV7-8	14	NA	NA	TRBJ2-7	CASSLDYGSYEQYF	TGTGCCAGCAGCTTAGATTACGGCTCCTACGAGCAGTACTTC
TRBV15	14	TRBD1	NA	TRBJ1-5	CATSRDRGDQPQHF	TGTGCCACCAGCAGAGACAGGGGGGATCAGCCCCAGCATTTT
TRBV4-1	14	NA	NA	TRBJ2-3	CASSQEGGENTQYF	TGCGCCAGCAGCCAAGAGGGAGGAGAGAATACGCAGTATTTT
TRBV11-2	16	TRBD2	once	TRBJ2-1	CASSSPVIGLVNEQFF	TGTGCCAGCAGCTCCCCGGTTATAGGACTAGTAAATGAGCAGTTCTTC
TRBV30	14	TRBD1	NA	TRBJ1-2	CAWSTTGTGDGYTF	TGTGCCTGGAGTACGACCGGGACAGGGGATGGCTACACCTTC
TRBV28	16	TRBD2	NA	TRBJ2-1	CASSTSAGGSSDEQFF	TGTGCCAGCAGTACATCAGCGGGAGGGTCGAGCGATGAGCAGTTCTTC
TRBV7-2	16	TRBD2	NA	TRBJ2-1	CASSRDSGRAIHEQFF	TGTGCCAGCAGCAGAGATAGCGGGAGGGCAATACATGAGCAGTTCTTC
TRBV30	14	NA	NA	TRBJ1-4	CAWSGSGGDEKLFF	TGTGCCTGGAGTGGGTCGGGGGGGGATGAAAAACTGTTTTTT
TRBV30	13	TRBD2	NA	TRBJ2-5	CAWSDGGSETQYF	TGTGCCTGGAGTGACGGGGGGTCAGAGACCCAGTACTTC
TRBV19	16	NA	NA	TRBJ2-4	CASSIGLELDKNIQYF	TGTGCCAGTAGTATAGGGCTAGAGTTGGACAAAAACATTCAGTACTTC
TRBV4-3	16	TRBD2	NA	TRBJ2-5	CASSQDREGERETQYF	TGCGCCAGCAGCCAAGATCGGGAGGGGGAAAGGGAGACCCAGTACTTC
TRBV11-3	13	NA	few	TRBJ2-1	CASSFGSGNEQFF	TGTGCCAGCAGCTTTGGTAGCGGCAATGAGCAGTTCTTC
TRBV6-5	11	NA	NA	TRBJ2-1	CASSGADEQFF	TGTGCCAGCAGTGGGGCCGATGAGCAGTTCTTC
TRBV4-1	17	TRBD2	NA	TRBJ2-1	CASSQFLSGGSAGEQFF	TGCGCCAGCAGCCAGTTTCTTAGCGGGGGTTCGGCGGGGGAGCAGTTCTTC
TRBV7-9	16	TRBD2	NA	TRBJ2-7	CASSLISPSGAYEQYF	TGTGCCAGCAGCTTAATATCCCCTAGCGGAGCATACGAGCAGTACTTC
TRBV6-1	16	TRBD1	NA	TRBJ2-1	CASSEPHRGHYNEQFF	TGTGCCAGCAGTGAGCCCCACAGGGGGCACTACAATGAGCAGTTCTTC
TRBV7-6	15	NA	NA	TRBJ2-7	CASSLVGLSTYEQYF	TGTGCCAGCAGCTTAGTAGGACTATCTACTTACGAGCAGTACTTC
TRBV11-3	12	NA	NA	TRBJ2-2	CASSLPSGELFF	TGTGCCAGCAGCCTACCCTCCGGGGAGCTGTTTTTT
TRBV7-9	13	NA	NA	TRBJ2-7	CAAPVATRIEQYF	TGTGCTGCACCTGTGGCCACCCGAATCGAGCAGTACTTC
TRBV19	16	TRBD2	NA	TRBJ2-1	CASSISLAGGYNEQFF	TGTGCCAGTAGTATAAGTCTAGCGGGAGGGTACAATGAGCAGTTCTTC
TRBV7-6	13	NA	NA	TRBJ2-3	CASSLIGTDTQYF	TGTGCCAGCAGCTTAATCGGCACAGATACGCAGTATTTT
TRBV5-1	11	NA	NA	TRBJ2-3	CASSETDTQYF	TGCGCCAGCAGCGAGACAGATACGCAGTATTTT
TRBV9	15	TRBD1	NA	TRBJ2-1	CASSVEIQGSDEQFF	TGTGCCAGCAGCGTAGAGATACAGGGGAGCGATGAGCAGTTCTTC
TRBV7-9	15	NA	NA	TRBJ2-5	CASSFLVGVQETQYF	TGTGCCAGCAGCTTCCTAGTAGGGGTCCAAGAGACCCAGTACTTC
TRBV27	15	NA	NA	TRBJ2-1	CASSFGGSSYNEQFF	TGTGCCAGCAGTTTTGGAGGGAGCTCCTACAATGAGCAGTTCTTC
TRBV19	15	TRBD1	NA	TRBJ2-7	CASSITQGALYEQYF	TGTGCCAGTAGTATAACTCAGGGGGCTTTGTACGAGCAGTACTTC